The T cell receptor beta chain under discussion was sequenced for a study of blood T cell repertoires in COVID-19 (TCRdb year 2020). Study-level background: Collaborator samples came from the United States, Italy and Spain and covered acute and convalescent phases of COVID-19. The samples were drawn from two sources: the first 160 participants of the ongoing ImmuneRACE study, and 1,000 to 1,500 subjects contributed by 6 global collaborators. Where HLA class I and class II types were available, the types were taken from metadata supplied by the sample provider, not from assay-based typing. The repertoires were made available in a free public database intended to serve as a resource for research on the immune response to SARS-CoV-2. The dataset comprised deeply sampled blood TCRbeta repertoires from subjects exposed to, actively infected with, or recovered from COVID-19. The material from the prospective study consisted of cDNA or gDNA derived from T cells, B-cell-depleted T cells, or PBMCs. Sample metadata almost always included a de-identified subject ID, COVID-19 status, age in years and sex. What the research found in general, with its limitations: Clinical and demographic metadata were provided uncurated, with the amount varying by source and participant.

Via the germline V gene (reference sequence), CDR1 is LNHDA and CDR2 SQIVND. V loses 8 bases, J loses 0 bases, and the germline ends lie 16 bases apart. From cysteine to phenylalanine, the CDR3 is 15 amino acids long. The kept DNA is CDR3 alone, 45 bases in frame from the first base. Participants in the prospective study were aged roughly 18 to 89 years, lived in 20 to 25 United States geographic areas, and enrolled through a virtual design. In the prospective study, participants were assigned to cohorts based on the clinical history participants reported in a screening survey and a study questionnaire. Exposed participants were defined as having been in contact with someone with a PCR-confirmed or clinician-diagnosed COVID-19 case within 2 weeks of study entry. Mobile phlebotomists in the prospective study collected whole blood, serum and a nasopharyngeal or oropharyngeal swab from every participant. Over a 2-month period, participants in the prospective study had the option of providing additional blood draws and questionnaires. Blood samples from the prospective study were shipped frozen or at room temperature prior to DNA extraction.

Worth noting for this clone: This receptor's antigen is unknown. The record has no base qualities; no much larger clone is one base away.

The immunoSEQ Assay, a bias-controlled multiplex PCR, was used to amplify TCRbeta CDR3 regions from genomic DNA. Turning to the authors' computational methods: The number of nucleated cells in each sample was estimated from the amplification of reference gene primers within the assay. Sequence reads were collapsed and filtered to measure the absolute abundance of every unique TCRbeta CDR3 rearrangement. For each sample, productive Simpson clonality was calculated by taking the square root of Simpson's diversity index across productive rearrangements. TCRdb stores this immuneACCESS table with in-frame sequences only. Part of the clones is absent; in the studies checked, under half of the shortfall reflects unresolved V genes, and no reason is known for the rest. That table is the source of V, J and clone size, and D and trimming were worked out from the DNA. This sample comprises 290,000 or so clones, approximately 80% of them detected only once. The top ten clones comprise 5% of the sample.

What was sequenced was PBMCs or T cells enriched from blood (not recorded which). The V and J segments used are TRBV19 and TRBJ1-1; the D gene is unclear. This TCR was sampled from a man aged 35 to 55 who had been exposed to COVID-19. The nucleotide sequence is given as TGTGCCAGTCTACCCCTAGCGACTATGAACACTGAAGCTTTCTTT. This codes for CASLPLATMNTEAFF.